The 3 T cell receptor beta chains in this list originate from one sample, sequenced in a study of blood T cells in healthy people across ages. With a J-beta primer mix and a sample-barcoded 5' primer, a second PCR ran 7 to 11 cycles. In TCRdb, the 5' RACE reads were re-called with MiXCR into one record per CDR3 protein. The table shows about 900,000 distinct CDR3 sequences, with less than 80% occurring only once. Material for sequencing was blood. The receptors shown here come from a man aged 30 to 39 in good health.

The chain is built from TRBV6-6 and TRBJ1-5, with a possible D match to TRBD1 (6 bases). V was pared by 6 bases and J by 2 bases, with 17 bases between. Per the germline V gene, CDR1 is MNHNY and CDR2 is SVGAGI (reference sequence). The CDR3 is 16 amino acids. The CDR3 protein is CASRRGGPQGNQPQHF. In DNA, the CDR3 is TGTGCCAGCAGGAGGGGGGGACCTCAGGGCAATCAGCCCCAGCATTTT.

In its sample, this clonotype was seen once. The chain carries TRBV6-6 and TRBJ2-5; D remains ambiguous. Germline CDR1 and CDR2: MNHNY and SVGAGI (reference sequence). The ends were cut back, 2 bases at V and 5 bases at J, with 12 bases in the middle. The CDR3 has 14 residues. The DNA for the CDR3 is TGTGCCAGCAGTTACGGTCGGGCGCGCGAGACCCAGTACTTC. Translated, it gives CASSYGRARETQYF.

This clonotype was observed a few times. The chain uses TRBV20-1 and TRBJ2-1, with 8 nucleotides matching TRBD2. Germline V gives CDR1 DFQATT, CDR2 SNEGSKA (reference sequence). The trim removed 6 bases at V and 7 bases at J, leaving 5 bases unmatched. The CDR3 spans 12 residues. The CDR3 loop reads CSAAGGGNEQFF. In DNA, the CDR3 is TGCAGTGCCGCAGGCGGGGGGAATGAGCAGTTCTTC.